This TCR beta chain comes out of a study of shared clonotypes between healthy human individuals. The overall study: Sampling drew on donors who were a couple of women and three men aged 18 to 49. Study conclusions and caveats: What limited the represented genetic and exposure-history diversity was the small number of donors. Incompleteness in sorted-subset sequencing, despite large depth, was shown by rarefaction.

CDR3 length: 13 amino acids. Germline lookup yields CDR1 SGHTA and CDR2 FQGNSA. V gave up 5 bases and J gave up 6 bases, with 11 bases separating them. For every subset, genomic DNA was evenly distributed across several immunoSEQ plates. Using immunoSEQ multiplex PCR, the repertoire was profiled, and TCRdb retains in-frame clones only, with some absent. Seen here are about 2 million clones, about 95% observed once, and the top ten hold more than 0.95%. About this clone itself: Its cognate antigen is unknown.

Naive CD8 cells lacked CD45RO, underwent positive selection for CCR7 and left out terminally differentiated effector memory CD45RA+ cells. The sequenced sample consisted of naive CD8+ T cells sorted from blood. The rearrangement joins TRBV7-2 to TRBJ2-1, with D hard to call. The receptor was isolated from a man aged 18 to 29 in good health. The CDR3, as DNA: TGTGCCAGCAGCCTTGACTTGGGCAATGAGCAGTTCTTC. It specifies CASSLDLGNEQFF.